A single sample is the source of the 21 T cell receptor beta chains below, sequenced in a study of chemoradiotherapy in HPV16-positive cancers. TCRdb's copy holds only in-frame clones and misses some; the assay was immunoSEQ multiplex PCR. The sample carries more than 5,000 clones, roughly 85% recorded once. The source material was tumor tissue, sampled from a patient who underwent chemoradiotherapy. All receptors derive from a human donor with HPV-associated anogenital cancer.

As for this clone: The same CDR3 can be traced to other DNA sequences in this sample. The V and J genes are TRBV2 and TRBJ1-1, with D tentatively TRBD1 (6 bases). Looked up from germline, CDR1 is SNHLY and CDR2 is FYNNEI. This CDR3 spans 13 amino acids. The V and J ends lost 6 bases and 0 bases respectively, with 8 bases between them. The CDR3 here is CASSRGLNTEAFF. DNA for the CDR3: TGTGCCAGCAGCAGGGGCTTGAACACTGAAGCTTTCTTT.

The gene calls are TRBV30 and TRBJ1-2; 8 bases map to TRBD1. CDR1 is GTSNPN, CDR2 SVGIG, per germline (reference sequence). There are 16 residues in the CDR3. The V gene end was trimmed by 4 bases and the J gene end by 3 bases; junction bases not matched to a gene: 13. The CDR3 region is CAWTPTQGARDYGYTF. The CDR3 coding sequence is TGTGCCTGGACTCCGACTCAGGGGGCGAGGGACTATGGCTACACCTTC.

The V call is TRBV6-1, the J call TRBJ1-6, with D hard to call. CDR3 length equals 11 residues. Trimming cost V 6 bases and J 13 bases, with 10 bases left between them. Germline V gene sequence: CDR1 MNHNS, CDR2 SASEGT. CDR3 in amino acids: CASRQRGPLHF. The CDR3 region has the DNA TGTGCCAGCAGGCAACGAGGGCCCCTCCACTTT.

V usage is TRBV30 and J usage is TRBJ1-2, with D unresolved. Germline CDR1 and CDR2: GTSNPN and SVGIG (reference sequence). The CDR3 runs to 14 residues. The V end was cut by 0 bases, the J end by 7 bases, with 15 bases between. The CDR3 is CAWSVPSRGFGYTF. The CDR3 coding sequence is TGTGCCTGGAGTGTACCATCGCGCGGTTTTGGCTACACCTTC. The variable domain in full, completed from reference TRBV30 and TRBJ1-2, reads SQTIHQWPATLVQPVGSPLSLECTVEGTSNPNLYWYRQAAGRGLQLLFYSVGIGQISSEVPQNLSASRPQDRQFILSSKKLLLSDSGFYLCAWSVPSRGFGYTFGSGTRLTVV.

This clone appeared a single time. This chain joins TRBV28 and TRBJ1-2; D remains ambiguous. Trimming took off 2 bases at V and 4 bases at J, with 5 bases between the two ends. The germline gives CDR1 MDHEN, CDR2 SYDVKM. This CDR3 contains 12 residues. DNA for the CDR3: TGTGCCAGCAGTTTAAAGGGCTATGGCTACACCTTC. This gives the protein CASSLKGYGYTF.

This chain uses TRBV11-2 with TRBJ2-2; 9 bases are shared with TRBD1. V shed 3 bases, J shed 2 bases, and the junction held 7 bases outside the gene matches. This CDR3 contains 17 residues. Germline loops: CDR1 SGHAT, CDR2 FQNNGV. CDR3 nucleotides: TGTGCCAGCAGCTTTGCCGGGACAGGGATCAACACCGGGGAGCTGTTTTTT. Translating it yields CASSFAGTGINTGELFF.

This clone was seen a single time. The chain links TRBV11-2 to TRBJ1-3; D is ambiguous. Germline-derived CDR1 and CDR2 are SGHAT and FQNNGV. The CDR3 length is 15 residues. V lost 4 bases to trimming and J lost 0 bases, with 10 bases between them. The CDR3 loop is CASSSSLTSGNTIYF. As DNA, the CDR3 is TGTGCCAGCAGCTCTAGCCTCACCTCTGGAAACACCATATATTTT.

Only a few counts were recorded for this clone. The J gene is TRBJ1-2, the V gene TRBV7-9; 8 positions agree with TRBD1. V lost 1 base, J lost 4 bases, and 8 bases stayed unmatched. The V gene's germline CDR1 is SEHNR and CDR2 FQNEAQ (reference sequence). This CDR3 has 16 amino acids. The CDR3 coding sequence is TGTGCCAGCAGCTTAGTTGAGAACAGGGGGTTCTATGGCTACACCTTC. It codes for CASSLVENRGFYGYTF.

The CDR3 protein is CASSGQVSTDTQYF. The CDR3 region has the DNA TGTGCCAGCAGTGGACAGGTTAGCACAGATACGCAGTATTTT. The V call is TRBV9, the J call TRBJ2-3, with 7 nucleotides matching TRBD1. Germline V lookup: CDR1 SGDLS, CDR2 YYNGEE. Unmatched junction bases numbered 3, after V lost 5 bases and J lost 0 bases. The CDR3 runs to 14 residues.

The gene calls are TRBV9 and TRBJ2-5; 10 bases fit TRBD1. There are 13 residues in the CDR3. Germline V gene lookup returns CDR1 SGDLS and CDR2 YYNGEE. Trimming removed 3 bases from V and 4 bases from J; junction bases left unmatched: 0. CDR3 amino acids: CASSGQGAETQYF. CDR3 sequence (DNA): TGTGCCAGCAGCGGACAGGGGGCAGAGACCCAGTACTTC. The variable domain in full, with the rest retrieved from reference TRBV9 and TRBJ2-5, is DSGVTQTPKHLITATGQRVTLRCSPRSGDLSVYWYQQSLDQGLQFLIQYYNGEERAKGNILERFSAQQFPDLHSELNLSSLELGDSALYFCASSGQGAETQYFGPGTRLLVL.

The chain links TRBV7-8 to TRBJ1-2; tentative D call: TRBD1 (5 bases). Germline V lookup: CDR1 SGHVS, CDR2 FQNEAQ. V lost 2 bases, J lost 2 bases, and 9 bases lay in between. The CDR3 consists of 14 residues. This chain's CDR3 is CASSLSGSNYGYTF. In DNA form, the CDR3 reads TGTGCCAGCAGCTTATCAGGGTCGAACTATGGCTACACCTTC.

The DNA of the CDR3 is TGTGCCAGCAGTGAAGCAGCCCAGGGAGGTGGAAACACCATATATTTT. The encoded protein is CASSEAAQGGGNTIYF. This chain uses TRBV6-1 with TRBJ1-3; the D gene is possibly TRBD1 (5 bases). The CDR3 is 16 amino acids. CDR1 and CDR2 (germline): MNHNS, SASEGT. Trimming took off 0 bases at V and 3 bases at J, with 12 bases between the two ends.

The chain has TRBV28 and TRBJ1-5, with 8 bases identical to TRBD1. Germline CDR1 and CDR2: MDHEN and SYDVKM. V lost 4 bases to trimming and J lost 2 bases; unmatched junction nucleotides: 4. This CDR3 is built from 15 residues. The CDR3 reads CASSSPGQGNQPQHF. CDR3 nucleotides: TGTGCCAGCAGTTCTCCGGGACAGGGCAATCAGCCCCAGCATTTT.

This chain links TRBV23-1 with TRBJ1-1; possibly TRBD1 for D (5 bases). Being an ORF, TRBV23-1 has a function that is uncertain. This CDR3 is built from 16 residues. V shed 7 bases and J shed 2 bases, with 20 bases lying between them. In DNA form, the CDR3 reads TGCGCCAGCAACAGGCGAGATGGCAGTACTAACACTGAAGCTTTCTTT. It codes for CASNRRDGSTNTEAFF.

The J gene is TRBJ2-5, the V gene TRBV7-3, with D perhaps TRBD2 (7 bases). CDR1 is SGHTA, CDR2 FQGTGA, per germline. Trimming left V 2 bases short and J 4 bases short, with 14 bases between. This CDR3 comprises 15 residues. CDR3 loop: CASSLGGGVRETQYF. CDR3 bases: TGTGCCAGCAGCTTAGGAGGGGGGGTTAGAGAGACCCAGTACTTC.

The chain couples TRBV28 to TRBJ1-4; D is possibly TRBD1 (6 bases). V was clipped by 6 bases and J by 1 base, with 9 bases between them. CDR3 length equals 14 residues. Per the germline V gene, CDR1 is MDHEN and CDR2 is SYDVKM. The CDR3 reads CASSPRGTNEKLFF. As DNA, the CDR3 is TGTGCCAGCAGCCCCAGGGGAACTAATGAAAAACTGTTTTTT.

V and J are TRBV5-1 and TRBJ2-1, with D tentatively TRBD1 (5 bases). This CDR3 spans 14 amino acids. Per germline, CDR1 SGHRS and CDR2 YFSETQ. Trimming took 7 bases from V and 7 from J, leaving 18 bases between them. DNA of the CDR3: TGCGCCAGCGCTTTCGGGTCGACAGAGAATGAGCAGTTCTTC. Translated, it gives CASAFGSTENEQFF.

The chain links TRBV14 to TRBJ1-3; no reliable D call. The V end lost 3 bases, the J end lost 2 bases, and 17 bases lay between the germline ends. CDR3 length: 17 residues. The germline gives CDR1 SGHDN, CDR2 FVKESK. The CDR3 protein is CASSQRAAMRTGNTIYF. In DNA form, the CDR3 reads TGTGCCAGCAGCCAGAGAGCAGCCATGCGGACTGGAAACACCATATATTTT.

The chain couples TRBV11-2 to TRBJ2-1; 13 nucleotides align to TRBD2. The ends lost 5 bases at V and 5 bases at J; junction bases unmatched: 3. This CDR3 comprises 15 residues. Germline assignment: CDR1 SGHAT and CDR2 FQNNGV. The CDR3 spells CASSPTSGGDNEQFF. In DNA form, the CDR3 reads TGTGCCAGCAGCCCAACTAGCGGGGGGGACAATGAGCAGTTCTTC.

This clone occurred once. The chain is built from TRBV7-3 and TRBJ1-3, with D maybe TRBD1 (6 bases). CDR3 length equals 15 residues. Germline CDR1 reads SGHTA; CDR2 reads FQGTGA. With 5 bases removed from V and 2 bases from J, the gap between germline ends came to 13 bases. The CDR3 DNA follows: TGTGCCAGCAGCCCGAACTCAGGGGCTGGAAACACCATATATTTT. This sequence encodes CASSPNSGAGNTIYF.

V gene TRBV7-6 combines with J gene TRBJ1-1; the D is unclear. From germline, CDR1 is SGHVS and CDR2 FNYEAQ. This CDR3 region has 13 residues. V was clipped by 2 bases and J by 3 bases, with 7 bases between them. CDR3 protein: CASSLSAYTEAFF. In DNA, the CDR3 is TGTGCCAGCAGCTTATCGGCTTACACTGAAGCTTTCTTT.